These 27 T cell receptor beta chains share one sample of origin, sequenced in a study of blood T cell repertoires in COVID-19. Sequenced by immunoSEQ multiplex PCR; TCRdb stores in-frame clones only, minus some. The repertoire includes under 95,000 clones, roughly 88% of them detected once, and roughly 46% sits in the top ten. Sample: peripheral blood. The receptors come from a human donor in a cohort sampled during active COVID-19.

This rearrangement joins TRBV9 to TRBJ2-1, with 9 bases lining up with TRBD1. V was clipped by 4 bases and J by 6 bases; unmatched bases: 5. This CDR3 comprises 14 residues. The germline V gene encodes CDR1 SGDLS and CDR2 YYNGEE. This CDR3 is CASSRQGVSNEQFF. CDR3 DNA sequence: TGTGCCAGCAGCCGACAGGGGGTGTCCAATGAGCAGTTCTTC.

This chain uses TRBV7-8 with TRBJ2-1; 8 bases fit TRBD1. J lost 7 bases, V lost 3 bases, and 2 bases had no gene match. The germline gives CDR1 SGHVS, CDR2 FQNEAQ. CDR3 length equals 13 residues. The CDR3 nucleotides are TGTGCCAGCAGCTTGGACAGGGAAAATGAGCAGTTCTTC. Protein product: CASSLDRENEQFF.

This clone was counted once. The rearrangement joins TRBV3-1 (or the pseudogene TRBV3-2) to TRBJ1-5, with D uncertain. The V and J ends lost 1 base and 9 bases respectively, with 10 bases between them. This CDR3 has 13 amino acids. Germline V lookup: CDR1 LGHDT, CDR2 YNNKEL (reference sequence). The CDR3 region has the DNA TGTGCCAGCAGCCAAGTGAGCAATGGGCCCCAGCATTTT. Its translation is CASSQVSNGPQHF.

The chain has TRBV9 and TRBJ2-1, with TRBD1 identical over 8 bases. Germline loops: CDR1 SGDLS, CDR2 YYNGEE. V was pared by 4 bases and J by 0 bases, with 3 bases of the junction left unmatched. The CDR3 spans 15 residues. The CDR3 coding sequence is TGTGCCAGCAGCCAAGACAGGGGCTCCTACAATGAGCAGTTCTTC. It translates to CASSQDRGSYNEQFF.

The rearrangement uses TRBV15 and TRBJ1-3; a weak D match, TRBD1 (5 bases). CDR3 length: 15 residues. Per germline, CDR1 LNHNV and CDR2 YYDKDF (reference sequence). V gave up 0 bases and J gave up 1 base, with 7 bases separating them. The CDR3 coding sequence is TGTGCCACCAGCAGAGATTCAGGGTCTGGAAACACCATATATTTT. Encoded protein: CATSRDSGSGNTIYF.

The chain recombines TRBV7-2 with TRBJ2-3; 7 nucleotides agree with TRBD1. The CDR3 loop spans 14 amino acids. The trim removed 2 bases at V and 1 base at J, leaving 0 bases unmatched. CDR1 is SGHTA and CDR2 is FQGNSA in the germline V gene. CDR3 bases: TGTGCCAGCAGCTTACAGGGGGGCACAGATACGCAGTATTTT. Translating it yields CASSLQGGTDTQYF.

The chain employs TRBV9 and TRBJ1-1, with TRBD1 as a possible D gene (5 bases). Germline V CDR1 and CDR2: SGDLS, YYNGEE. This CDR3 region has 13 residues. The V end lost 2 bases, the J end lost 4 bases, and 9 bases lay between the germline ends. CDR3 amino acids: CASSVPGSTEAFF. CDR3 DNA: TGTGCCAGCAGCGTTCCAGGGTCCACTGAAGCTTTCTTT.

The V and J genes are TRBV21-1 and TRBJ2-7; the table's D call TRBD2 went unverified against the DNA. TRBV21-1 is listed as a pseudogene. The length of the CDR3 is 15 residues. CDR3 coding DNA: TGTGCCAGCAGCAAAGGCCGGGAGGGGGTGTACGAGCAGTACTTC. As protein: CASSKGREGVYEQYF.

The chain links TRBV9 to TRBJ2-1, with TRBD2 matching 8 bases. The germline V gene has CDR1 SGDLS and CDR2 YYNGEE. The CDR3 runs to 16 residues. The V and J ends lost 4 bases and 3 bases, in that order; junction bases with no gene match: 9. This CDR3 reads CASSPTLAGNYNEQFF. The CDR3 nucleotides read TGTGCCAGCAGCCCTACTCTAGCGGGTAACTACAATGAGCAGTTCTTC. Looking up the rest from reference TRBV9 and TRBJ2-1 gives the full variable domain: DSGVTQTPKHLITATGQRVTLRCSPRSGDLSVYWYQQSLDQGLQFLIQYYNGEERAKGNILERFSAQQFPDLHSELNLSSLELGDSALYFCASSPTLAGNYNEQFFGPGTRLTVL.

The CDR3 region has the DNA TGTGCCAGCTCAGGAGGACTTAATGAAAAACTGTTTTTT. Its translation: CASSGGLNEKLFF. The chain couples TRBV18 to TRBJ1-4; D remains unclear. Germline CDR1 and CDR2: KGHSH and LQKENI. The CDR3 has 13 amino acids. Trimming shortened V by 5 bases and J by 4 bases, and 8 bases separated the two germline ends.

In its sample, this clone was seen once. The chain recombines TRBV9 with TRBJ2-1; 10 positions match TRBD2. The CDR3 contains 18 residues. From germline, CDR1 is SGDLS and CDR2 YYNGEE. Losses at the gene ends were 4 bases for V and 5 bases for J; bases not matched to a gene: 15. As DNA, the CDR3 is TGTGCCAGCAGCCGAAACCAAAATCTAGCGGGGGAGGACAATGAGCAGTTCTTC. As protein: CASSRNQNLAGEDNEQFF.

The gene calls are TRBV11-3 and TRBJ2-1; 9 bases map to TRBD2. Trimming at V came to 6 bases and at J to 6 bases, leaving 6 bases not matched to a gene. Germline CDR1 SGHNT, CDR2 YENEEA. The CDR3 spans 14 residues. CDR3 bases: TGTGCCAGCAGTTTTGGGGGACTAGCCAATGAGCAGTTCTTC. Protein sequence: CASSFGGLANEQFF.

The CDR3 DNA reads TGTGCCAGCAGCTTCGAGAGCAACACTGAAGCTTTCTTT. Protein product: CASSFESNTEAFF. V gene TRBV7-9 combines with J gene TRBJ1-1, with D uncertain. Trimming took off 3 bases at V and 2 bases at J, with 7 bases between the two ends. CDR3 length: 13 amino acids. Germline-derived CDR1 and CDR2 are SEHNR and FQNEAQ (reference sequence).

Notes on this clone: One junction end disagrees with the germline gene, perhaps due to a read error. This sequence joins TRBV28 and TRBJ2-3, with TRBD2 matching 8 bases. The CDR3 is 15 residues long. The germline gives CDR1 MDHEN, CDR2 SYDVKM. CDR3 protein: CASSPSGSPNDRLGF. The DNA for the CDR3 is TGTGCCAGCAGTCCGAGCGGGAGCCCTAATGACCGTTTAGGGTTT.

The chain couples TRBV29-1 to TRBJ2-3; 12 positions match TRBD2. The CDR3 runs to 18 residues. The germline CDR1 and CDR2 sequences are SQVTM and ANQGSEA. The junction had 11 bases not matched to a gene; V was cut back by 3 bases and J by 1 base. Here the CDR3 reads CSVDPLAGGEVGTDTQYF. The CDR3 DNA reads as TGCAGCGTTGATCCACTAGCGGGGGGTGAGGTGGGCACAGATACGCAGTATTTT.

This sequence joins TRBV12-3 or TRBV12-4 and TRBJ2-1; D gene uncertain. The CDR3 contains 12 residues. Trimming removed 5 bases from V and 9 bases from J, with 11 bases in between. Here the CDR3 DNA reads TGTGCCAGCAGTCCGAGAAGAGGTGAGCAGTTCTTC. It specifies CASSPRRGEQFF.

The chain couples TRBV21-1 to TRBJ1-6; the DNA was not used to check the table's D call, TRBD1. TRBV21-1 is an annotated pseudogene. The CDR3 is made up of 17 amino acids. The CDR3 DNA follows: TGTGCCAGCAGCAAAAATTTCCGGGACAGGGGAAATTCACCCCTCCACTTT. Its translation: CASSKNFRDRGNSPLHF.

The gene calls are TRBV5-1 and TRBJ1-5; no clear D. V dropped 0 bases and J dropped 8 bases, with 15 bases sitting between them. The germline CDR1 and CDR2 sequences are SGHRS and YFSETQ. The CDR3 runs to 15 residues. The DNA for the CDR3 is TGCGCCAGCAGCTTGGTACCCGGCTTCGAGGAGCCCCAGCATTTT. Amino acids: CASSLVPGFEEPQHF.

The chain carries TRBV5-1 and TRBJ2-7; 8 positions agree with TRBD1. J lost 3 bases, V lost 4 bases, and 6 bases had no gene match. The CDR3 contains 14 residues. Per the germline V gene, CDR1 is SGHRS and CDR2 is YFSETQ. The CDR3 DNA is TGCGCCAGCAGCGCACAGGGGGGAGGCTACGAGCAGTACTTC. Protein: CASSAQGGGYEQYF.

In DNA, the CDR3 is TGCGCCAGCAGCTTGGATCCGGGGGTTTTCGCCGAGCAGTTCTTC. It codes for CASSLDPGVFAEQFF. This chain uses TRBV5-1 with TRBJ2-1; a possible D gene is TRBD2 (6 bases). CDR1 SGHRS and CDR2 YFSETQ come from the germline V gene. Trimming removed 0 bases from V and 10 bases from J, with 17 bases in between. The CDR3 covers 15 residues.

The chain has TRBV5-1 and TRBJ1-3; no definite D call. V lost 5 bases, J lost 2 bases, and 35 bases lay in between. CDR3 length: 22 amino acids. CDR1 and CDR2 (germline): SGHRS, YFSETQ. The DNA for the CDR3 is TGCGCCAGCAGACTACCCCCGACTATGATACAGTCGGGTAATAGCGCTGGAAACACCATATATTTT. Protein product: CASRLPPTMIQSGNSAGNTIYF.

The CDR3 loop is CASSLLTGSTKETQYF. CDR3 DNA sequence: TGCGCCAGCAGCCTACTAACCGGGAGTACGAAGGAGACCCAGTACTTC. The chain couples TRBV4-1 to TRBJ2-5, with D possibly matching TRBD2 (6 bases). The V gene lost 4 bases and the J gene lost 5 bases, with 20 bases spanning the gap. The CDR3 extends over 16 amino acids. Germline lookup yields CDR1 MGHRA and CDR2 YSYEKL.

The chain combines TRBV4-1 with TRBJ1-5; D remains unclear. This CDR3 has 13 residues. V gave up 3 bases and J gave up 4 bases, with 7 bases separating them. Germline CDR1 is MGHRA and CDR2 is YSYEKL. This CDR3 reads CASSHGGNQPQHF. CDR3 sequence (DNA): TGCGCCAGCAGCCATGGCGGGAATCAGCCCCAGCATTTT.

The table lists this clone with a count of one. The rearrangement uses TRBV11-3 and TRBJ1-4, with D unclear. This CDR3 is 18 amino acids long. From germline, CDR1 is SGHNT and CDR2 YENEEA. V was clipped by 1 base and J by 0 bases, with 15 bases between them. CDR3 sequence: CASSLGRRRTTTNEKLFF. In DNA, the CDR3 is TGTGCCAGCAGCTTAGGGCGACGCCGTACTACAACTAATGAAAAACTGTTTTTT.

This clone was seen repeatedly, ten times or more. The rearrangement links TRBV2 to TRBJ2-1; perhaps TRBD1 as D (6 bases). The CDR3 is 13 residues long. V shed 9 bases and J shed 3 bases, with 12 bases lying between them. Germline V gene sequence: CDR1 SNHLY, CDR2 FYNNEI. This chain's CDR3 is CASTGFNYNEQFF. Here the CDR3 DNA reads TGTGCCAGTACAGGGTTTAACTACAATGAGCAGTTCTTC.

The J gene is TRBJ2-1, the V gene TRBV18; 8 bases agree with TRBD2. This CDR3 spans 16 amino acids. After removal of 2 bases from V and 6 bases from J, the junction contained 9 bases not matched to a gene. CDR1 KGHSH and CDR2 LQKENI come from the germline V gene. The CDR3 spells CASSPETSLAGNEQFF. In DNA, the CDR3 is TGTGCCAGCTCACCAGAAACATCCCTAGCGGGCAATGAGCAGTTCTTC.

The chain uses TRBV7-2 and TRBJ2-3, with 8 bases matching TRBD2. Trimming cost V 1 base and J 2 bases; bases outside gene matches: 5. The CDR3 sequence is 16 residues long. The V gene's germline CDR1 is SGHTA and CDR2 FQGNSA. CDR3 amino acids: CASSLEGGGITDTQYF. The CDR3 bases are TGTGCCAGCAGCTTAGAGGGCGGGGGGATCACAGATACGCAGTATTTT.